This is a list of T cell receptor beta chains from one sample in a study of T cells after somatic rescue of genetic block. Sequenced by immunoSEQ multiplex PCR; TCRdb stores in-frame clones only, minus some. The repertoire holds approximately 67,000 clones, with around 90% as singletons. Material for sequencing was peripheral blood mononuclear cells (PBMCs). These receptors came from a man aged 35-49 years. Both conserved end residues are part of each CDR3. Each record gives: V gene, D gene, clone size, J gene, CDR3 protein, CDR3 DNA. The D gene is left open where the match is weak. Rows may omit the clone size; those that give it use once, few, many or a size class.

v_gene: TRBV28
d_gene: NA
abundance: NA
j_gene: TRBJ1-5
CDR3aa: CASSLSRSLYSNQPQHF
CDR3nt: TGTGCCAGCAGTTTATCCAGGTCTTTGTATAGCAATCAGCCCCAGCATTTT

v_gene: TRBV5-4
d_gene: NA
abundance: NA
j_gene: TRBJ2-1
CDR3aa: CASSLAIGTYNEQFF
CDR3nt: TGTGCCAGCAGCTTGGCCATCGGGACTTACAATGAGCAGTTCTTC

v_gene: TRBV13
d_gene: TRBD1
abundance: once
j_gene: TRBJ2-7
CDR3aa: CASTPAGTGFYEQYF
CDR3nt: TGTGCCAGCACCCCAGCCGGGACAGGCTTTTACGAGCAGTACTTC

v_gene: TRBV28
d_gene: NA
abundance: NA
j_gene: TRBJ1-2
CDR3aa: CASSLDTGYGYTF
CDR3nt: TGTGCCAGCAGTTTAGACACCGGCTATGGCTACACCTTC

v_gene: TRBV7-9
d_gene: NA
abundance: NA
j_gene: TRBJ1-5
CDR3aa: CASSQGLGNQPQHF
CDR3nt: TGTGCCAGCAGCCAGGGACTCGGCAATCAGCCCCAGCATTTT

v_gene: TRBV6-6
d_gene: NA
abundance: NA
j_gene: TRBJ1-4
CDR3aa: CASSPRGTNEKLFF
CDR3nt: TGTGCCAGCAGTCCCAGGGGTACTAATGAAAAACTGTTTTTT

v_gene: TRBV6-5
d_gene: NA
abundance: NA
j_gene: TRBJ2-7
CDR3aa: CASSLSGGLAYEQYF
CDR3nt: TGTGCCAGCAGTTTGTCAGGGGGGCTGGCCTACGAGCAGTACTTC

v_gene: TRBV23-1
d_gene: NA
abundance: NA
j_gene: TRBJ2-1
CDR3aa: CAWGPRDLGSNEQFF
CDR3nt: TGCGCCTGGGGGCCCCGGGACCTCGGGAGCAATGAGCAGTTCTTC

v_gene: TRBV27
d_gene: NA
abundance: few
j_gene: TRBJ2-2
CDR3aa: CASSAGAGELFF
CDR3nt: TGTGCCAGCAGTGCAGGGGCCGGGGAGCTGTTTTTT

v_gene: TRBV6-6
d_gene: TRBD1
abundance: NA
j_gene: TRBJ1-5
CDR3aa: CASSYSDRGGNQPQHF
CDR3nt: TGTGCCAGCAGTTACTCGGACAGGGGAGGCAATCAGCCCCAGCATTTT

v_gene: TRBV6-7
d_gene: NA
abundance: NA
j_gene: TRBJ2-7
CDR3aa: CASSYGWGRVDEQYF
CDR3nt: TGTGCCAGCAGTTACGGATGGGGGCGCGTCGACGAGCAGTACTTC

v_gene: TRBV2
d_gene: TRBD1
abundance: NA
j_gene: TRBJ2-7
CDR3aa: CASSPDRGYEQYF
CDR3nt: TGTGCCAGCAGTCCGGACAGGGGCTACGAGCAGTACTTC

v_gene: TRBV4-2
d_gene: TRBD2
abundance: once
j_gene: TRBJ2-1
CDR3aa: CASSQALASNNEQFF
CDR3nt: TGTGCCAGCAGCCAGGCACTAGCGAGCAACAATGAGCAGTTCTTC

v_gene: TRBV4-1
d_gene: NA
abundance: NA
j_gene: TRBJ2-3
CDR3aa: CASSRTGQAMDTQYF
CDR3nt: TGCGCCAGCAGCCGGACGGGACAAGCGATGGATACGCAGTATTTT

v_gene: TRBV5-1
d_gene: TRBD1
abundance: NA
j_gene: TRBJ2-6
CDR3aa: CASSLVTGKISGANVLTF
CDR3nt: TGCGCCAGCAGCTTGGTGACAGGGAAAATCTCTGGGGCCAACGTCCTGACTTTC

v_gene: TRBV5-4
d_gene: TRBD1
abundance: once
j_gene: TRBJ2-5
CDR3aa: CASSTGTGGWETQYF
CDR3nt: TGTGCCAGCAGCACCGGGACAGGGGGCTGGGAGACCCAGTACTTC

v_gene: TRBV7-9
d_gene: NA
abundance: NA
j_gene: TRBJ2-1
CDR3aa: CASSRVQGYNEQFF
CDR3nt: TGTGCCAGCAGCCGCGTCCAGGGTTACAATGAGCAGTTCTTC

v_gene: TRBV4-2
d_gene: TRBD2
abundance: NA
j_gene: TRBJ2-7
CDR3aa: CASSQDVPRGISYEQYF
CDR3nt: TGTGCCAGCAGCCAAGATGTTCCGCGGGGGATCTCCTACGAGCAGTACTTC

v_gene: TRBV6-1
d_gene: NA
abundance: NA
j_gene: TRBJ2-5
CDR3aa: CASSESMGGQETQYF
CDR3nt: TGTGCCAGCAGTGAGAGTATGGGAGGTCAAGAGACCCAGTACTTC

v_gene: TRBV6-6
d_gene: NA
abundance: NA
j_gene: TRBJ2-3
CDR3aa: CASSRFEGMGRDTQYF
CDR3nt: TGTGCCAGCAGTCGATTTGAGGGGATGGGGCGCGATACGCAGTATTTT

v_gene: TRBV5-5
d_gene: NA
abundance: NA
j_gene: TRBJ2-6
CDR3aa: CASSLAGGTASGANVLTF
CDR3nt: TGTGCCAGCAGCTTGGCCGGAGGGACAGCCTCTGGGGCCAACGTCCTGACTTTC

v_gene: TRBV2
d_gene: TRBD2
abundance: NA
j_gene: TRBJ2-2
CDR3aa: CASETFYGGRGEAGELFF
CDR3nt: TGTGCCAGCGAGACCTTCTATGGCGGGAGAGGGGAGGCCGGGGAGCTGTTTTTT

v_gene: TRBV20-1
d_gene: NA
abundance: few
j_gene: TRBJ1-1
CDR3aa: CSASPHTEAFF
CDR3nt: TGCAGTGCTAGTCCCCACACTGAAGCTTTCTTT

v_gene: TRBV7-6
d_gene: NA
abundance: NA
j_gene: TRBJ2-1
CDR3aa: CASSSQGEQFF
CDR3nt: TGTGCCAGCAGCTCCCAGGGGGAGCAGTTCTTC

v_gene: TRBV7-9
d_gene: TRBD2
abundance: few
j_gene: TRBJ2-1
CDR3aa: CASSSVGTSGRNSEQFF
CDR3nt: TGTGCCAGCAGCTCGGTGGGGACTAGCGGGAGAAACAGTGAGCAGTTCTTC

v_gene: TRBV30
d_gene: TRBD1
abundance: NA
j_gene: TRBJ2-7
CDR3aa: CAWSAAQGQGAYEQYF
CDR3nt: TGTGCCTGGAGTGCGGCCCAGGGACAGGGGGCCTACGAGCAGTACTTC

v_gene: TRBV5-4
d_gene: NA
abundance: NA
j_gene: TRBJ1-2
CDR3aa: CASSFSVANYGYTF
CDR3nt: TGTGCCAGCAGCTTCAGCGTGGCTAACTATGGCTACACCTTC

v_gene: TRBV7-9
d_gene: NA
abundance: NA
j_gene: TRBJ1-2
CDR3aa: CASSHDRNYGYTF
CDR3nt: TGTGCCAGCAGCCATGACAGGAACTATGGCTACACCTTC

v_gene: TRBV4-3
d_gene: NA
abundance: NA
j_gene: TRBJ2-1
CDR3aa: CASSRTGTSLDEQFF
CDR3nt: TGCGCCAGCAGCCGAACCGGGACTTCTCTTGATGAGCAGTTCTTC

v_gene: TRBV5-1
d_gene: TRBD1
abundance: NA
j_gene: TRBJ1-1
CDR3aa: CASSFGLQGAGDTEAFF
CDR3nt: TGCGCCAGCAGCTTTGGCTTGCAGGGGGCAGGGGACACTGAAGCTTTCTTT

v_gene: TRBV2
d_gene: NA
abundance: NA
j_gene: TRBJ2-5
CDR3aa: CASRRDGGEETQYF
CDR3nt: TGTGCCAGCAGGAGGGACGGAGGGGAGGAGACCCAGTACTTC

v_gene: TRBV5-5
d_gene: TRBD1
abundance: NA
j_gene: TRBJ1-5
CDR3aa: CASSLEGQPNQPQHF
CDR3nt: TGTGCCAGCAGCCTCGAGGGACAGCCTAATCAGCCCCAGCATTTT

v_gene: TRBV28
d_gene: NA
abundance: NA
j_gene: TRBJ2-6
CDR3aa: CASSLAANVLTF
CDR3nt: TGTGCCAGCAGCTTGGCGGCCAACGTCCTGACTTTC

v_gene: TRBV4-1
d_gene: NA
abundance: NA
j_gene: TRBJ1-6
CDR3aa: CASSQLYSPLHF
CDR3nt: TGCGCCAGCAGCCAACTTTATTCACCCCTCCACTTT

v_gene: TRBV6-1
d_gene: NA
abundance: NA
j_gene: TRBJ1-4
CDR3aa: CASSEGGWNEKLFF
CDR3nt: TGTGCCAGCAGTGAAGGTGGATGGAATGAAAAACTGTTTTTT

v_gene: TRBV28
d_gene: NA
abundance: NA
j_gene: TRBJ2-1
CDR3aa: CASSVTGKGFEEQFF
CDR3nt: TGTGCCAGCAGTGTAACAGGAAAAGGTTTCGAGGAGCAGTTCTTC

v_gene: TRBV5-6
d_gene: TRBD1
abundance: NA
j_gene: TRBJ2-5
CDR3aa: CAGGRRQIQETQYF
CDR3nt: TGTGCAGGGGGCCGGCGGCAAATCCAAGAGACCCAGTACTTC

v_gene: TRBV7-2
d_gene: NA
abundance: NA
j_gene: TRBJ2-3
CDR3aa: CASSLLGGSSTDTQYF
CDR3nt: TGTGCCAGCAGCTTATTAGGAGGGTCTAGCACAGATACGCAGTATTTT

v_gene: TRBV28
d_gene: NA
abundance: NA
j_gene: TRBJ2-7
CDR3aa: CASSRGYSRYEQYF
CDR3nt: TGTGCCAGCAGTCGGGGATACTCACGGTACGAGCAGTACTTC

v_gene: TRBV7-9
d_gene: TRBD1
abundance: once
j_gene: TRBJ1-3
CDR3aa: CASSLAGTGIGNTIYF
CDR3nt: TGTGCCAGCAGCTTAGCCGGGACAGGGATTGGAAACACCATATATTTT

v_gene: TRBV5-1
d_gene: TRBD2
abundance: once
j_gene: TRBJ2-3
CDR3aa: CASSLGGLAGDTQYF
CDR3nt: TGCGCCAGCAGCTTGGGGGGACTAGCGGGAGATACGCAGTATTTT

v_gene: TRBV10-2
d_gene: NA
abundance: NA
j_gene: TRBJ1-5
CDR3aa: CASRGGWDQPQHF
CDR3nt: TGCGCCAGCAGAGGTGGATGGGATCAGCCCCAGCATTTT

v_gene: TRBV6-5
d_gene: NA
abundance: once
j_gene: TRBJ2-7
CDR3aa: CASTAYWGNEQYF
CDR3nt: TGTGCCAGCACGGCTTACTGGGGGAACGAGCAGTACTTC

v_gene: TRBV5-1
d_gene: NA
abundance: once
j_gene: TRBJ1-1
CDR3aa: CASSGVDRGTEAFF
CDR3nt: TGCGCCAGCAGTGGGGTGGACCGAGGGACTGAAGCTTTCTTT

v_gene: TRBV6-6
d_gene: NA
abundance: NA
j_gene: TRBJ1-6
CDR3aa: CASTRVNSPLHF
CDR3nt: TGTGCCAGCACCAGGGTCAATTCACCCCTCCACTTT

v_gene: TRBV6-6
d_gene: NA
abundance: NA
j_gene: TRBJ1-1
CDR3aa: CASSTDSLNTEAFF
CDR3nt: TGTGCCAGCAGTACCGACAGTTTGAACACTGAAGCTTTCTTT

v_gene: TRBV10-1
d_gene: TRBD1
abundance: NA
j_gene: TRBJ2-7
CDR3aa: CASSETGTGEKQYF
CDR3nt: TGCGCCAGCAGTGAGACCGGGACAGGGGAGAAGCAGTACTTC

v_gene: TRBV4-1
d_gene: NA
abundance: NA
j_gene: TRBJ1-5
CDR3aa: CASGSLGATGNYQPQHF
CDR3nt: TGCGCCAGCGGATCCTTAGGGGCTACAGGGAACTATCAGCCCCAGCATTTT

v_gene: TRBV21-1
d_gene: NA
abundance: once
j_gene: TRBJ1-2
CDR3aa: CASSHPPGGCYGYTF
CDR3nt: TGTGCCAGCAGCCATCCTCCAGGGGGCTGCTATGGCTACACCTTC

v_gene: TRBV21-1
d_gene: NA
abundance: NA
j_gene: TRBJ2-7
CDR3aa: CASSKDGGPGTSVSYEQYF
CDR3nt: TGTGCCAGCAGCAAAGATGGAGGGCCCGGGACTAGCGTGTCCTACGAGCAGTACTTC

v_gene: TRBV9
d_gene: NA
abundance: NA
j_gene: TRBJ1-2
CDR3aa: CASSHTGDGYTF
CDR3nt: TGTGCCAGCAGCCATACCGGAGATGGCTACACCTTC

v_gene: TRBV18
d_gene: NA
abundance: NA
j_gene: TRBJ2-3
CDR3aa: CASSPTGADTQYF
CDR3nt: TGTGCCAGCTCACCCACCGGGGCAGATACGCAGTATTTT

v_gene: TRBV4-1
d_gene: NA
abundance: NA
j_gene: TRBJ1-5
CDR3aa: CASSQRQAINQPQHF
CDR3nt: TGCGCCAGCAGCCAGAGACAGGCCATTAATCAGCCCCAGCATTTT

v_gene: TRBV7-3
d_gene: TRBD1
abundance: once
j_gene: TRBJ2-5
CDR3aa: CASSLTGQQETQYF
CDR3nt: TGTGCCAGCAGCTTAACGGGACAGCAAGAGACCCAGTACTTC

v_gene: TRBV19
d_gene: NA
abundance: NA
j_gene: TRBJ1-4
CDR3aa: CASNAPPGTTNEKLFF
CDR3nt: TGTGCCAGTAACGCGCCCCCAGGAACAACTAATGAAAAACTGTTTTTT

v_gene: TRBV21-1
d_gene: NA
abundance: NA
j_gene: TRBJ2-5
CDR3aa: CASSNIWAARWETQYF
CDR3nt: TGTGCCAGCAGCAATATTTGGGCGGCCCGGTGGGAGACCCAGTACTTC

v_gene: TRBV6-6
d_gene: TRBD1
abundance: NA
j_gene: TRBJ2-5
CDR3aa: CASRWGTGRETQYF
CDR3nt: TGTGCCAGCAGGTGGGGGACAGGGAGAGAGACCCAGTACTTC

v_gene: TRBV4-3
d_gene: NA
abundance: NA
j_gene: TRBJ1-4
CDR3aa: CASSQDGGGSNEKLFF
CDR3nt: TGCGCCAGCAGCCAAGACGGTGGCGGCTCTAATGAAAAACTGTTTTTT

v_gene: TRBV11-2
d_gene: NA
abundance: NA
j_gene: TRBJ1-5
CDR3aa: CASSLDGARNQPQHF
CDR3nt: TGTGCCAGCAGCCTAGACGGGGCCCGCAATCAGCCCCAGCATTTT